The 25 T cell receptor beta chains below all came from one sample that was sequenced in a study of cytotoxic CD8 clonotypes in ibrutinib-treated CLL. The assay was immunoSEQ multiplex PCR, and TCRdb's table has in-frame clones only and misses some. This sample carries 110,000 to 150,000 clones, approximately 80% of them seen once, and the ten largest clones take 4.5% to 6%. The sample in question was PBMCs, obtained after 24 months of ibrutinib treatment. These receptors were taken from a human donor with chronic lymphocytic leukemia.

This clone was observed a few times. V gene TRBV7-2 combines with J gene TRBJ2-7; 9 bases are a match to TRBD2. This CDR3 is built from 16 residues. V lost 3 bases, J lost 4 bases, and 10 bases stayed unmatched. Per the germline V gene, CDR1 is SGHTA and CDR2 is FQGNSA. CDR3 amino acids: CASSFSSGSGGYEQYF. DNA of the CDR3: TGTGCCAGCAGCTTTTCGTCTGGTAGCGGGGGTTACGAGCAGTACTTC.

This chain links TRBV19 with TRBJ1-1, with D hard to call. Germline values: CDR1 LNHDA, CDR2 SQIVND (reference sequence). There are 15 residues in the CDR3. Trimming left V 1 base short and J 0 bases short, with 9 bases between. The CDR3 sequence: CASSIGPQMNTEAFF. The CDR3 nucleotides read TGTGCCAGTAGTATAGGACCCCAAATGAACACTGAAGCTTTCTTT.

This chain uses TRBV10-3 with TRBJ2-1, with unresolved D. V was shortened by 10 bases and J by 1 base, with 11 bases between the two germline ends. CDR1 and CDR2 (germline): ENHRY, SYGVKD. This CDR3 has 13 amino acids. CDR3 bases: TGTGCCACCCAAACTCAGTCCTACAATGAGCAGTTCTTC. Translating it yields CATQTQSYNEQFF.

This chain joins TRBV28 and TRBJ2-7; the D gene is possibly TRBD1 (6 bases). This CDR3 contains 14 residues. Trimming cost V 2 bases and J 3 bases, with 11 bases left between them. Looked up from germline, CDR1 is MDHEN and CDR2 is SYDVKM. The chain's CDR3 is CASSLGMTGYEQYF. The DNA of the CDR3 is TGTGCCAGCAGTTTAGGAATGACAGGCTACGAGCAGTACTTC. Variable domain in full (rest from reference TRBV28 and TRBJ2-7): DVKVTQSSRYLVKRTGEKVFLECVQDMDHENMFWYRQDPGLGLRLIYFSYDVKMKEKGDIPEGYSVSREKKERFSLILESASTNQTSMYLCASSLGMTGYEQYFGPGTRLTVT.

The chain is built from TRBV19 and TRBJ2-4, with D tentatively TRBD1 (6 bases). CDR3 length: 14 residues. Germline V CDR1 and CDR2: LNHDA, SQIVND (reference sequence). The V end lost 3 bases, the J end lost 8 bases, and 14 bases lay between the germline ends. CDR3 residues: CASSMHKKGDIQYF. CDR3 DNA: TGTGCCAGTAGTATGCACAAGAAGGGGGACATTCAGTACTTC.

CDR3 DNA: TGCGCCAGCAGCGGGCAACCTACAAACACTGAAGCTTTCTTT. As protein: CASSGQPTNTEAFF. The chain links TRBV5-1 to TRBJ1-1; D is undetermined. V lost 4 bases and J lost 2, with 12 bases in between. This CDR3 has 14 amino acids. Germline-derived CDR1 and CDR2 are SGHRS and YFSETQ.

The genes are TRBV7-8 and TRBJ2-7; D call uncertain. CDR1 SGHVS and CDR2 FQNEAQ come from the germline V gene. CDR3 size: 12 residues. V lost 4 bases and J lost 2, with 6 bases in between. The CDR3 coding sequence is TGTGCCAGCAGCTCCGGACCCTACGAGCAGTACTTC. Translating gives CASSSGPYEQYF. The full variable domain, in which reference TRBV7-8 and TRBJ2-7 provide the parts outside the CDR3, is GAGVSQSPRYKVAKRGQDVALRCDPISGHVSLFWYQQALGQGPEFLTYFQNEAQLDKSGLPSDRFFAERPEGSVSTLKIQRTQQEDSAVYLCASSSGPYEQYFGPGTRLTVT.

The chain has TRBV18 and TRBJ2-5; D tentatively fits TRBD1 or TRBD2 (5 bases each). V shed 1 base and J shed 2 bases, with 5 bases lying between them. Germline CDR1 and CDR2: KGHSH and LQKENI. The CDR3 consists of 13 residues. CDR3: CASSPRGQETQYF. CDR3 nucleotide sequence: TGTGCCAGCTCACCACGGGGGCAAGAGACCCAGTACTTC.

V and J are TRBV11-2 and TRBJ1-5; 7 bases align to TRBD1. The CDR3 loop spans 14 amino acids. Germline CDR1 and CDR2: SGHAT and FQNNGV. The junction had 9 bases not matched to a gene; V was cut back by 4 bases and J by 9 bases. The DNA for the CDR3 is TGTGCCAGCAGCTCAACCACGACAGGGTTGCCCCAGCATTTT. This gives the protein CASSSTTTGLPQHF.

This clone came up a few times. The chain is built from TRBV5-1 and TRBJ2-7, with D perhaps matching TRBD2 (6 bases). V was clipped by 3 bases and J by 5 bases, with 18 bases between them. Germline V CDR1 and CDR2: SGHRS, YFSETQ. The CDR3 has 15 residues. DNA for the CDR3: TGCGCCAGCAGCTCCGAGGGCAGGGACTTTGACGAGCAGTACTTC. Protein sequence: CASSSEGRDFDEQYF.

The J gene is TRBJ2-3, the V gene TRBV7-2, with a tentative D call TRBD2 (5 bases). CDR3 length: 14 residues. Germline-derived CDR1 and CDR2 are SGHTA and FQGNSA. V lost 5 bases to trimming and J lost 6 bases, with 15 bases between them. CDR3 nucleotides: TGTGCCAGCAGCATTCCAGACCCGGGGGATACGCAGTATTTT. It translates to CASSIPDPGDTQYF. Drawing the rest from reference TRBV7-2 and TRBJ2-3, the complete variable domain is GAGVSQSPSNKVTEKGKDVELRCDPISGHTALYWYRQSLGQGLEFLIYFQGNSAPDKSGLPSDRFSAERTGGSVSTLTIQRTQQEDSAVYLCASSIPDPGDTQYFGPGTRLTVL.

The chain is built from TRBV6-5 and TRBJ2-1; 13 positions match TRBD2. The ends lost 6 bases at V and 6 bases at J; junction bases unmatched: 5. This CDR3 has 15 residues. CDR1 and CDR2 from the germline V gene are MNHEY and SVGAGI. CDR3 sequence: CASRRTSGSGNEQFF. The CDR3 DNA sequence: TGTGCCAGCAGACGGACTAGCGGGAGTGGCAATGAGCAGTTCTTC.

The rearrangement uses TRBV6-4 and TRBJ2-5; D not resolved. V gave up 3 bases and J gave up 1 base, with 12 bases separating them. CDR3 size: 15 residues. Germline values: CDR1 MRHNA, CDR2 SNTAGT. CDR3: CASSEGGGGQETQYF. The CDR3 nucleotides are TGTGCCAGCAGTGAGGGTGGCGGCGGCCAAGAGACCCAGTACTTC.

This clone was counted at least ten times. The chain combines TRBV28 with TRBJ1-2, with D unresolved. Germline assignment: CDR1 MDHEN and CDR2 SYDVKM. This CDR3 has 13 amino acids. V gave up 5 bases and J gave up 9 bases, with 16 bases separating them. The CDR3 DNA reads TGTGCCAGCAGTACCCCCCGCCTCCTAAGCTACACCTTC. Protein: CASSTPRLLSYTF.

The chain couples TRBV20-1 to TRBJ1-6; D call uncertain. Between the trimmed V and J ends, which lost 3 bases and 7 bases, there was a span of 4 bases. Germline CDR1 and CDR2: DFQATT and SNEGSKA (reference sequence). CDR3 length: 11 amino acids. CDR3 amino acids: CSASPNSPLHF. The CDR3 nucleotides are TGCAGTGCTAGCCCAAATTCACCCCTCCACTTT.

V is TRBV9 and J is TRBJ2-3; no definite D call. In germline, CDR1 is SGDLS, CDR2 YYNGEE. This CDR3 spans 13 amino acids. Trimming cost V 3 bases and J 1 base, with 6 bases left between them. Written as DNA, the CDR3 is TGTGCCAGCAGCGAACCAGGCACAGATACGCAGTATTTT. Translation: CASSEPGTDTQYF. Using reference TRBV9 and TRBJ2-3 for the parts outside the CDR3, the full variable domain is DSGVTQTPKHLITATGQRVTLRCSPRSGDLSVYWYQQSLDQGLQFLIQYYNGEERAKGNILERFSAQQFPDLHSELNLSSLELGDSALYFCASSEPGTDTQYFGPGTRLTVL.

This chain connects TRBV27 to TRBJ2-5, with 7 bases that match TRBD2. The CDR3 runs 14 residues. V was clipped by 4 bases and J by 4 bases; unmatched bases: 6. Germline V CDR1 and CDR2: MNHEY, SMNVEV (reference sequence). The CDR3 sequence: CASSWAGEGETQYF. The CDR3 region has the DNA TGTGCCAGCAGTTGGGCGGGAGAGGGAGAGACCCAGTACTTC.

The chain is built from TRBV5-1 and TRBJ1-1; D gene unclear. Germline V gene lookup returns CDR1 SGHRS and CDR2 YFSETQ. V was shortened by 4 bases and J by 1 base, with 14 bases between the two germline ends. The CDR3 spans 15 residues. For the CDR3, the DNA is TGCGCCAGCAGCCTTGCCCTGGGGTCGAACACTGAAGCTTTCTTT. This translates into CASSLALGSNTEAFF.

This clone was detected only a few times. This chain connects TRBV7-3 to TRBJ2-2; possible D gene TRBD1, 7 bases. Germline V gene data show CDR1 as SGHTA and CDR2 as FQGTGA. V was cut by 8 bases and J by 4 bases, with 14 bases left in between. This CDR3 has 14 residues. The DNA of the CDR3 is TGTGCCAGCCGGAGGGGGCGGGTCACCGGGGAGCTGTTTTTT. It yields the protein CASRRGRVTGELFF.

CDR3 nucleotides: TGTGCCAGCAGCCTTGGGGGGGTCCCCCACAATGAGCAGTTCTTC. It yields the protein CASSLGGVPHNEQFF. The chain uses TRBV11-3 and TRBJ2-1; 7 bases are shared with TRBD2. Germline V gene lookup returns CDR1 SGHNT and CDR2 YENEEA. There are 15 residues in the CDR3. V gave up 5 bases and J gave up 5 bases; unmatched junction bases: 9.

This CDR3 is CASSAWQALEQYF. CDR3 in DNA: TGTGCCAGCAGTGCGTGGCAGGCTCTCGAGCAGTACTTC. The chain links TRBV6-1 to TRBJ2-7; D remains unclear. The CDR3 is 13 amino acids. Germline assignment: CDR1 MNHNS and CDR2 SASEGT. Between the trimmed V and J ends, which lost 4 bases and 6 bases, there was a span of 13 bases.

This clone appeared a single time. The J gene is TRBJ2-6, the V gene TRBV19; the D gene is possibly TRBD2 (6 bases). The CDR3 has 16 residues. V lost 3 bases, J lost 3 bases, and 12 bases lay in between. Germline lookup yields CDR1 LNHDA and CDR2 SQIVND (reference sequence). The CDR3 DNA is TGTGCCAGTAGTATTGTGGGGGGTTTTGGGGCCAACGTCCTGACTTTC. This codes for CASSIVGGFGANVLTF. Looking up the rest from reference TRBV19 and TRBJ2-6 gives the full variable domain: DGGITQSPKYLFRKEGQNVTLSCEQNLNHDAMYWYRQDPGQGLRLIYYSQIVNDFQKGDIAEGYSVSREKKESFPLTVTSAQKNPTAFYLCASSIVGGFGANVLTFGAGSRLTVL.

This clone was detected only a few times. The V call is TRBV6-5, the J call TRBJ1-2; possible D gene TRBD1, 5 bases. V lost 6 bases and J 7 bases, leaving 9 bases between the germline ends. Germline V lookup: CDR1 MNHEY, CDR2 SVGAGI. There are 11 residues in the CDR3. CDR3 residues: CASRAGPGYTF. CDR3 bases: TGTGCCAGCAGGGCGGGGCCTGGCTACACCTTC.

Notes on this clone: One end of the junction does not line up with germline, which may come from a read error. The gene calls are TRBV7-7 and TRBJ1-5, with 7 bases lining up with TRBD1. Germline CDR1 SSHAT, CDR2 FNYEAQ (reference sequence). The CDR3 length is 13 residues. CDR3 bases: TGTGCTAGCAGTCCCGACAGGGATCAGCCCCAGCATTTT. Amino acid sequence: CASSPDRDQPQHF. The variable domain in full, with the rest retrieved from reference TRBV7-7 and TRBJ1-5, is GAGVSQSPRYKVTKRGQDVTLRCDPISSHATLYWYQQALGQGPEFLTYFNYEAQPDKSGLPSDRFSAERPEGSISTLTIQRTEQRDSAMYRCASSPDRDQPQHFGDGTRLSIL.

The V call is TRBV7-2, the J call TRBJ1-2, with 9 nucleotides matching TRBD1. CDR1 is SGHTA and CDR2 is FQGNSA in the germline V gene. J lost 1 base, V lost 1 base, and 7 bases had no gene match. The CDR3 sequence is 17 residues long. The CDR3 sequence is CASSLGTGEGFNYGYTF. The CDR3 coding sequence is TGTGCCAGCAGCTTAGGGACAGGGGAGGGTTTTAACTATGGCTACACCTTC.